Below, 20 T cell receptor beta chains from the same sample are listed, as sequenced in a study of early T cells in non-severe SARS-CoV-2 infection. TCRdb called the 5' RACE reads again in MiXCR, with one record for every CDR3 protein. In the table there are about 92,000 distinct CDR3 sequences, 16% of which are singletons. Material: whole blood. The receptors derive from an adult who was a healthcare worker with PCR-confirmed SARS-CoV-2 infection or an uninfected control (not recorded which).

This clonotype was observed a few times. This sequence joins TRBV7-2 and TRBJ2-2; 11 bases are shared with TRBD2. The J segment lost 6 bases and the V segment lost 1 base, leaving 7 bases of the junction unmatched. CDR1 and CDR2 from the germline V gene are SGHTA and FQGNSA. This CDR3 contains 17 residues. CDR3 amino acids: CASSLVSGGATAGELFF. The CDR3 DNA is TGTGCCAGCAGCTTAGTTAGCGGGGGGGCGACCGCCGGGGAGCTGTTTTTT.

The gene calls are TRBV27 and TRBJ1-6, with D maybe TRBD1 (5 bases). Deletions cut 2 bases from V and 4 bases from J, with 6 bases between. The CDR3 loop spans 14 amino acids. Per the germline V gene, CDR1 is MNHEY and CDR2 is SMNVEV (reference sequence). The CDR3 loop is CASSLQGYNSPLHF. In nucleotides, the CDR3 is TGTGCCAGCAGTTTACAGGGTTATAATTCACCCCTCCACTTT.

This clonotype has a handful of counts. The chain employs TRBV20-1 and TRBJ1-6; no clear D. Trimming took 6 bases from V and 10 from J, leaving 22 bases between them. The CDR3 loop spans 15 amino acids. Germline CDR1 reads DFQATT; CDR2 reads SNEGSKA (reference sequence). CDR3: CSALPKGFVYSPLHF. The CDR3 nucleotides are TGCAGTGCCCTCCCCAAGGGCTTTGTGTACTCACCCCTCCACTTT.

This clonotype was seen a few times. The rearrangement joins TRBV2 to TRBJ2-3; D call uncertain. Trimming took off 5 bases at V and 11 bases at J, with 8 bases between the two ends. The CDR3 has 10 residues. The germline gives CDR1 SNHLY, CDR2 FYNNEI. CDR3 nucleotide sequence: TGTGCCAGCAGTATAGTAGAGCAGTATTTT. Its translation is CASSIVEQYF.

The chain carries TRBV28 and TRBJ2-7; D may be TRBD1 (6 bases). This CDR3 contains 17 residues. Germline V gene sequence: CDR1 MDHEN, CDR2 SYDVKM. V lost 6 bases to trimming and J lost 2 bases, with 23 bases between them. The CDR3 nucleotides are TGTGCCAGCAGCTATACCCATGGGAACAGGGCTGCCTACGAGCAGTACTTC. Its protein product is CASSYTHGNRAAYEQYF.

Only a few counts were recorded for this clonotype. The chain is built from TRBV7-6 and TRBJ2-5; D gene uncertain. The CDR3 sequence is 15 residues long. Trimming shortened V by 2 bases and J by 2 bases, and 12 bases separated the two germline ends. CDR1 and CDR2 (germline): SGHVS, FNYEAQ. The CDR3 is CASSLTSPPQETQYF. The CDR3 nucleotides are TGTGCCAGCAGCTTAACCTCCCCTCCGCAAGAGACCCAGTACTTC.

The sample holds many counts of this clonotype. The chain uses TRBV5-4 and TRBJ2-2, with D possibly matching TRBD1 (5 bases). The V end was cut by 7 bases, the J end by 3 bases, with 13 bases between. This CDR3 region has 14 residues. Germline lookup yields CDR1 SGHNT and CDR2 YYREEE (reference sequence). This chain's CDR3 is CASPKDSHTGELFF. CDR3 sequence (DNA): TGTGCCAGCCCCAAAGACAGCCACACCGGGGAGCTGTTTTTT.

V and J are TRBV14 and TRBJ1-4; tentative D call: TRBD1 (5 bases). Trimming removed 5 bases at V and 3 bases at J, with 13 bases between. Germline CDR1 reads SGHDN; CDR2 reads FVKESK. The CDR3 contains 15 residues. This CDR3 reads CASSSLGGANEKLFF. CDR3 DNA: TGTGCCAGCAGCTCCTTGGGGGGTGCTAATGAAAAACTGTTTTTT. Full variable domain (missing parts from reference TRBV14 and TRBJ1-4): EAGVTQFPSHSVIEKGQTVTLRCDPISGHDNLYWYRRVMGKEIKFLLHFVKESKQDESGMPNNRFLAERTGGTYSTLKVQPAELEDSGVYFCASSSLGGANEKLFFGSGTQLSVL.

This chain joins TRBV5-4 and TRBJ2-5, with D uncertain. In germline, CDR1 is SGHNT, CDR2 YYREEE (reference sequence). With 4 bases removed from V and 4 bases from J, the gap between germline ends came to 17 bases. The CDR3 spans 15 residues. In nucleotides, the CDR3 is TGTGCCAGCAGCCCATTGCCCAGCCAGATAGAGACCCAGTACTTC. Its protein is CASSPLPSQIETQYF.

This clonotype appeared a few times. This sequence joins TRBV20-1 and TRBJ2-1; a possible D gene is TRBD1 (6 bases). V lost 4 bases to trimming and J lost 1 base, with 17 bases between them. Per the germline V gene, CDR1 is DFQATT and CDR2 is SNEGSKA (reference sequence). The CDR3 is made up of 16 amino acids. CDR3 sequence (DNA): TGCAGTGCTAAAGGGGGAAGTAGTGTTTCCTACAATGAGCAGTTCTTC. It specifies CSAKGGSSVSYNEQFF.

This clonotype was counted only a few times. The rearrangement uses TRBV29-1 and TRBJ1-2; D perhaps matches TRBD1 (5 bases). V lost 1 base and J lost 5, with 11 bases in between. The CDR3 is 13 amino acids. CDR1 SQVTM and CDR2 ANQGSEA come from the germline V gene. This CDR3 is CSVEGDGVYGYTF. In nucleotides, the CDR3 is TGCAGCGTTGAAGGGGACGGGGTTTATGGCTACACCTTC.

Points on this clonotype: The junction departs from germline at one end; a sequencing error may be responsible. The rearrangement links TRBV6-2 or TRBV6-3 to TRBJ2-6, with D hard to call. CDR3 length equals 15 residues. Germline CDR1 is MNHEY and CDR2 is SVGEGT. The CDR3 loop is CASRYSNVVANVLTF. CDR3 in DNA: TGTGCCAGCAGATACTCAAACGTGGTGGCCAACGTCCTGACTTTC.

This clonotype has only a few counts. V gene TRBV6-4 combines with J gene TRBJ2-1; 12 positions agree with TRBD2. V shed 3 bases and J 6 bases; nucleotides not matched to a gene: 6. From germline, CDR1 is MRHNA and CDR2 SNTAGT. The CDR3 loop spans 16 amino acids. CDR3 sequence: CASSDKGLAGFNEQFF. CDR3 sequence (DNA): TGTGCCAGCAGTGATAAAGGACTAGCGGGATTCAATGAGCAGTTCTTC.

This clonotype has a handful of counts. The rearrangement uses TRBV7-6 and TRBJ2-1; TRBD2 matches at 14 bases. This CDR3 contains 17 residues. CDR1 and CDR2 from the germline V gene are SGHVS and FNYEAQ. V lost 5 bases, J lost 7 bases, and 10 bases stayed unmatched. Here the CDR3 reads CASSDPGLAGEWNEQFF. The CDR3 DNA is TGTGCCAGCAGCGATCCGGGACTAGCGGGAGAGTGGAATGAGCAGTTCTTC.

V gene TRBV3-1 combines with J gene TRBJ2-2; unclear D gene. The CDR3 loop spans 15 amino acids. The V end lost 1 base, the J end lost 4 bases, and 10 bases lay between the germline ends. CDR1 and CDR2 (germline): LGHDT, YNNKEL (reference sequence). CDR3 sequence (DNA): TGTGCCAGCAGCCAAGTAGGGCGGCGCACCGGGGAGCTGTTTTTT. Its protein product is CASSQVGRRTGELFF.

This clonotype was picked up a small number of times. J is TRBJ2-7 and V is TRBV7-6, with D uncertain. This CDR3 is 11 amino acids long. Germline V gene lookup returns CDR1 SGHVS and CDR2 FNYEAQ. V dropped 7 bases and J dropped 4 bases, with 8 bases sitting between them. The CDR3, as DNA: TGTGCCAGCACCTCCGGGTACGAGCAGTACTTC. Translated: CASTSGYEQYF.

J is TRBJ1-1 and V is TRBV27; D is ambiguous. Germline V gene sequence: CDR1 MNHEY, CDR2 SMNVEV (reference sequence). V lost 0 bases, J lost 1 base, and 12 bases lay in between. The CDR3 length is 16 residues. CDR3 in amino acids: CASSLSNLGKNTEAFF. The CDR3, as DNA: TGTGCCAGCAGTTTATCGAATCTGGGAAAGAACACTGAAGCTTTCTTT.

V and J are TRBV11-2 and TRBJ2-3; 9 nucleotides align to TRBD2. V shed 3 bases, J shed 5 bases, and the junction held 15 bases outside the gene matches. Germline CDR1 is SGHAT and CDR2 is FQNNGV. This CDR3 is 18 amino acids long. The CDR3 region has the DNA TGTGCCAGCAGCTTTTCGGGGCTAGCGGGACTGTACGAAGATACGCAGTATTTT. This translates into CASSFSGLAGLYEDTQYF. The whole variable domain, filled in from reference TRBV11-2 and TRBJ2-3, reads EAGVAQSPRYKIIEKRQSVAFWCNPISGHATLYWYQQILGQGPKLLIQFQNNGVVDDSQLPKDRFSAERLKGVDSTLKIQPAKLEDSAVYLCASSFSGLAGLYEDTQYFGPGTRLTVL.

The chain has TRBV10-1 and TRBJ2-7; D gene uncertain. From germline, CDR1 is WNHNN and CDR2 SYGVQD (reference sequence). This CDR3 spans 14 amino acids. The V and J ends lost 10 bases and 0 bases respectively, with 16 bases between them. CDR3 region: CATSLTPDSYEQYF. In DNA, the CDR3 is TGCGCCACCTCGCTAACGCCCGACTCCTACGAGCAGTACTTC.

Comments on this clonotype: An end of the junction does not agree with germline; a read error may underlie this. CDR3 nucleotide sequence: TGTGCTAGCAGCCTGACAGGCAGAGAAGAGACCCAGTACTTC. It translates to CASSLTGREETQYF. This chain uses TRBV7-7 with TRBJ2-5; tentative D call: TRBD1 (6 bases). Germline CDR1 is SSHAT and CDR2 is FNYEAQ (reference sequence). The CDR3 contains 14 residues.